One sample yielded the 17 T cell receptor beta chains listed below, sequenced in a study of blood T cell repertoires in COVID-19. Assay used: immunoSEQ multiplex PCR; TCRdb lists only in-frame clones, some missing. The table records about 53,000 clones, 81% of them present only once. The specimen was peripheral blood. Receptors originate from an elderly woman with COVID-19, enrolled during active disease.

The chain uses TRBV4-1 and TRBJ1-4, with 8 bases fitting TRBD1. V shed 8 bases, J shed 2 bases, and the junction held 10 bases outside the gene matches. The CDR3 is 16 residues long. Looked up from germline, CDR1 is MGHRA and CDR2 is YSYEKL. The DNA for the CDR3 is TGCGCCAGCGGCAACCCCCAGGGGGCCACTAATGAAAAACTGTTTTTT. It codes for CASGNPQGATNEKLFF.

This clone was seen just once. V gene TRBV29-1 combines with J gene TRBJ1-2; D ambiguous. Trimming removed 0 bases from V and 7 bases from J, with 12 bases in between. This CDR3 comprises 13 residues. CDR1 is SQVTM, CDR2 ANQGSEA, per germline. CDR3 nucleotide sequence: TGCAGCGTTGAAGATGACATCAGTTCTGGCTACACCTTC. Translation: CSVEDDISSGYTF.

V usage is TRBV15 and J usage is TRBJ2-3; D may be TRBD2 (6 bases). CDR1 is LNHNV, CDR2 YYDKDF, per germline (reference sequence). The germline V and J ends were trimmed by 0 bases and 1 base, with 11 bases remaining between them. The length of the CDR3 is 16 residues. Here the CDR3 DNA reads TGTGCCACCAGCAGAGATGGACTACCGCGCACAGATACGCAGTATTTT. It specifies CATSRDGLPRTDTQYF.

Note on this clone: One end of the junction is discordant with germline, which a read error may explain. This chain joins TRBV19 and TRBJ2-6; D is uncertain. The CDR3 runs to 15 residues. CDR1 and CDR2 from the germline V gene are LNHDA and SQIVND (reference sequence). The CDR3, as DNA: TGTGCCAGTAGTTTAGACTCCTCTGGGGCCAACGTCCTGACTTTC. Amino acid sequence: CASSLDSSGANVLTF.

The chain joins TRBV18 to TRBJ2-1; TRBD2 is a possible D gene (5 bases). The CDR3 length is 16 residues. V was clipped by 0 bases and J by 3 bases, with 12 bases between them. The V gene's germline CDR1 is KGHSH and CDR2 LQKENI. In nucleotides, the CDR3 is TGTGCCAGCTCACCACCAGGGCTAGCTAGCTACAATGAGCAGTTCTTC. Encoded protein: CASSPPGLASYNEQFF.

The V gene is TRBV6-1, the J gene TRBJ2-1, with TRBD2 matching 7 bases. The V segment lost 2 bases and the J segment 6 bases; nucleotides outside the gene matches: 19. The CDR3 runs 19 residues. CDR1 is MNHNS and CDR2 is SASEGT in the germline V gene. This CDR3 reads CASSEKRVRAGAWGNEQFF. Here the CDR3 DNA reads TGTGCCAGCAGTGAAAAGCGCGTCAGGGCGGGAGCGTGGGGCAATGAGCAGTTCTTC.

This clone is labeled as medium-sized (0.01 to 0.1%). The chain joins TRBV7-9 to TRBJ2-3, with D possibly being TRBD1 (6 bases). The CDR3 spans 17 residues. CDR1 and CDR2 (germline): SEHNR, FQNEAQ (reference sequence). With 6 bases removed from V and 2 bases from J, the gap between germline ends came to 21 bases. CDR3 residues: CASRVSLGAGDTDTQYF. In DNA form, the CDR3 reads TGTGCCAGCAGGGTTTCCTTGGGGGCAGGGGACACAGATACGCAGTATTTT.

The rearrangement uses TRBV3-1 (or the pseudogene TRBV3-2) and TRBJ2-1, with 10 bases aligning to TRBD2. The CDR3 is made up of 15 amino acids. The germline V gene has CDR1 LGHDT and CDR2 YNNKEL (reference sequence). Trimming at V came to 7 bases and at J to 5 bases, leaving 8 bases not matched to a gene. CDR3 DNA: TGTGCCAGCACGTTGAGCGGGAGGGTTAACAATGAGCAGTTCTTC. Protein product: CASTLSGRVNNEQFF.

The CDR3 loop reads CASSPGGAATTEAFF. Here the CDR3 DNA reads TGTGCCAGCAGCCCTGGAGGCGCGGCGACCACTGAAGCTTTCTTT. The chain carries TRBV7-8 and TRBJ1-1; unclear D gene. The CDR3 is 15 residues long. Trimming removed 5 bases from V and 4 bases from J, with 17 bases in between. The germline V gene encodes CDR1 SGHVS and CDR2 FQNEAQ.

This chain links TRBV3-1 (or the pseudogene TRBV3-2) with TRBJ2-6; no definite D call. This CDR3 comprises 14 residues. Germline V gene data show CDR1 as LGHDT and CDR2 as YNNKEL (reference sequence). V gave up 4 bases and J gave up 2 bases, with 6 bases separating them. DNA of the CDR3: TGTGCCAGCAGCCTTAATCCTGGGGCCAACGTCCTGACTTTC. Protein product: CASSLNPGANVLTF.

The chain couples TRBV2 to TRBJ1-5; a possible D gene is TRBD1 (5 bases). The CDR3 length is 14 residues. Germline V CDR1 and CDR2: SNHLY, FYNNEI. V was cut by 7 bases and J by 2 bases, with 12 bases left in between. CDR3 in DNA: TGTGCCAGCAATGGAGGGGTTGGCAATCAGCCCCAGCATTTT. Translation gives CASNGGVGNQPQHF.

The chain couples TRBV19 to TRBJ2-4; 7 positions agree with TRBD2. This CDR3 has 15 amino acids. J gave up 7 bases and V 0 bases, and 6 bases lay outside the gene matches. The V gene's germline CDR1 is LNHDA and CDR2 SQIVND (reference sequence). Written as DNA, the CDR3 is TGTGCCAGTAGTATAGATCCACTCGGGGGGAACATTCAGTACTTC. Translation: CASSIDPLGGNIQYF.

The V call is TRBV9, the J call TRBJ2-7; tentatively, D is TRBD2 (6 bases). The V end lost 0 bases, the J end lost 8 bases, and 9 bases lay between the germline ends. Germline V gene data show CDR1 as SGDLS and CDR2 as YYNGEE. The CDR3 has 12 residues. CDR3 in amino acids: CASSVGGDQQYF. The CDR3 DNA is TGTGCCAGCAGCGTAGGGGGGGATCAGCAGTACTTC. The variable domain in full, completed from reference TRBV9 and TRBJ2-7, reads DSGVTQTPKHLITATGQRVTLRCSPRSGDLSVYWYQQSLDQGLQFLIQYYNGEERAKGNILERFSAQQFPDLHSELNLSSLELGDSALYFCASSVGGDQQYFGPGTRLTVT.

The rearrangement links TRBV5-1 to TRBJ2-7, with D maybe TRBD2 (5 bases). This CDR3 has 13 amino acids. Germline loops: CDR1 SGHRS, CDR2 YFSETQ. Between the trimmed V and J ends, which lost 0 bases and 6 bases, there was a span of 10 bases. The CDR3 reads CASSLADFSEQYF. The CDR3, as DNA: TGCGCCAGCAGCTTGGCGGACTTCTCCGAGCAGTACTTC.

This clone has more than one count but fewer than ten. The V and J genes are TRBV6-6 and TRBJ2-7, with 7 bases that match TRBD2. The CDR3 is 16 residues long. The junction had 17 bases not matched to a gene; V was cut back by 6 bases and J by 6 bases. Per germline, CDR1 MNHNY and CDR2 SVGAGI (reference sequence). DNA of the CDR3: TGTGCCAGCAGGGGGGTGGTGGTTGCGGGAGTGACCGAGCAGTACTTC. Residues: CASRGVVVAGVTEQYF.

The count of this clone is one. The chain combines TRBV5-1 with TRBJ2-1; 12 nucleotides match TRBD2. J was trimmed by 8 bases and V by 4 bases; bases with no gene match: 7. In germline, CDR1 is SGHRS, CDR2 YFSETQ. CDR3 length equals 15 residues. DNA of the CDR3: TGCGCCAGCAGCGTGACTAGCGGGAGTGGTGATGAGCAGTTCTTC. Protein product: CASSVTSGSGDEQFF.

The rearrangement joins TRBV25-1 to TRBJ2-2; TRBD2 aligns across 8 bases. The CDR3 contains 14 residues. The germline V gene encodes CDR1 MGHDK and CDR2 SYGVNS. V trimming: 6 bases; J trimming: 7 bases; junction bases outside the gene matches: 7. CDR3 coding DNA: TGTGCCAGCAGGGGGAGCGGGAGAGGCGGGGAGCTGTTTTTT. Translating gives CASRGSGRGGELFF.